The clone carrying this TCR beta chain was picked up one time. These data come from a study of CD8 T cells in Susac syndrome. Roughly 0.5 to 1 ug RNA was reverse transcribed with random hexamers. By means of immunoSEQ multiplex PCR, TCR beta CDR3 spanning 54 Vbeta and 13 Jbeta underwent amplification. Via MiXCR, TCRdb re-called the immunoSEQ multiplex PCR reads, giving one row per CDR3 protein. The repertoire holds around 200,000 distinct CDR3 sequences, with around 95% as singletons. CDR1 and CDR2 (germline): SGHRS, YFSETQ. This CDR3 is 16 amino acids long. The trim removed 6 bases at V and 1 base at J, leaving 6 bases unmatched. Bulk CD8+ and CD4+ cells came from magnetic negative isolation; CD8+ TEMRA by FACS.

This sequence originates from a human donor with multiple sclerosis. Sequencing was performed on CD4+ T cells from PBMCs. This chain uses TRBV5-1 with TRBJ2-5; the match to TRBD2 covers 13 bases. As DNA, the CDR3 is TGCGCCAGCAACCCCGGGACTAGCGGGGTCCAAGAGACCCAGTACTTC. It translates to CASNPGTSGVQETQYF.